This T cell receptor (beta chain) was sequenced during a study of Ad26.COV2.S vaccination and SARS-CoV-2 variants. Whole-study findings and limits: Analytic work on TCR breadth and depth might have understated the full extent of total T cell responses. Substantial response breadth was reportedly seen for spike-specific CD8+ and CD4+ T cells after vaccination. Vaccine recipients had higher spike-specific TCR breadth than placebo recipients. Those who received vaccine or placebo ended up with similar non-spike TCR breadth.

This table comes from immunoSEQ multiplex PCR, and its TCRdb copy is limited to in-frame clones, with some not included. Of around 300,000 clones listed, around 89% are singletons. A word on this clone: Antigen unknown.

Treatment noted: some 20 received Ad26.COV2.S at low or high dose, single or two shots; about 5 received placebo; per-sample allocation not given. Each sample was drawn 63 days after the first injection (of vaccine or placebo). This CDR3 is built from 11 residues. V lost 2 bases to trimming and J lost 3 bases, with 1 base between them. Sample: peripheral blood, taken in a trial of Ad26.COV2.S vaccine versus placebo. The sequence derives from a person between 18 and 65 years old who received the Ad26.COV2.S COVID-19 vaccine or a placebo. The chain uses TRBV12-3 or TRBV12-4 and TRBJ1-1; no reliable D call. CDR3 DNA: TGTGCCAGCAGTTTACACACTGAAGCTTTCTTT. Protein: CASSLHTEAFF.